These 22 T cell receptor beta chains were sequenced from one sample in a study of cytomegalovirus exposure and HLA in healthy donors. This PCR relied on a set of 60 Vbeta primers and 13 Jbeta primers. The repertoire was sequenced with immunoSEQ multiplex PCR; TCRdb's copy has only in-frame clones and lacks some. Of hundreds of thousands of clones in the sample, roughly 82% were seen once. The specimen sequenced was PBMCs. The source of these receptors is a man aged 35-49 years in good health and CMV-seropositive.

The V and J genes are TRBV9 and TRBJ2-3; 9 bases align to TRBD2. Germline V CDR1 and CDR2: SGDLS, YYNGEE. The CDR3 is 14 amino acids. V gave up 6 bases and J gave up 2 bases; unmatched junction bases: 4. The CDR3 spells CASTRLADTDTQYF. As DNA, the CDR3 is TGTGCCAGCACCAGACTAGCGGACACAGATACGCAGTATTTT.

The chain combines TRBV7-6 with TRBJ2-7; D gene ambiguous. The CDR3 has 17 residues. The germline CDR1 and CDR2 sequences are SGHVS and FNYEAQ. V lost 0 bases, J lost 2 bases, and 17 bases lay in between. CDR3 in amino acids: CASSLAGETSPPYEQYF. The CDR3 bases are TGTGCCAGCAGCTTAGCGGGTGAGACTTCTCCTCCCTACGAGCAGTACTTC.

The DNA of the CDR3 is TGCGCCAGCATTGAAACTAGCGGGCCGGCCTACGAGCAGTACTTC. The encoded protein is CASIETSGPAYEQYF. The rearrangement uses TRBV10-2 and TRBJ2-7; 9 nucleotides align to TRBD2. Germline CDR1 and CDR2: WSHSY and SAAADI. The trim removed 7 bases at V and 2 bases at J, leaving 9 bases unmatched. The CDR3 consists of 15 residues.

This clone occurred a few times. This rearrangement joins TRBV7-2 to TRBJ1-2, with 9 nucleotides matching TRBD1. After removal of 1 base from V and 5 bases from J, the junction contained 2 bases not matched to a gene. This CDR3 has 14 residues. Germline CDR1 is SGHTA and CDR2 is FQGNSA. The CDR3 coding sequence is TGTGCCAGCAGCTTAGGAGGACAGGGGTATGGCTACACCTTC. Amino acids: CASSLGGQGYGYTF. The whole variable domain, filled in from reference TRBV7-2 and TRBJ1-2, reads GAGVSQSPSNKVTEKGKDVELRCDPISGHTALYWYRQSLGQGLEFLIYFQGNSAPDKSGLPSDRFSAERTGGSVSTLTIQRTQQEDSAVYLCASSLGGQGYGYTFGSGTRLTVV.

V usage is TRBV11-2 and J usage is TRBJ1-2, with TRBD1 identical over 8 bases. Germline V gene sequence: CDR1 SGHAT, CDR2 FQNNGV. The CDR3 loop spans 13 amino acids. The V segment lost 4 bases and the J segment 4 bases; nucleotides outside the gene matches: 2. In DNA, the CDR3 is TGTGCCAGCAGCTCCGACAGGGGCTATGGCTACACCTTC. It codes for CASSSDRGYGYTF.

The CDR3 protein is CASGPQGFSSTEAFF. CDR3 sequence (DNA): TGTGCTAGTGGTCCTCAGGGGTTCAGCAGCACTGAAGCTTTCTTT. The chain employs TRBV12-5 and TRBJ1-1; perhaps TRBD1 as D (6 bases). V shed 5 bases and J shed 4 bases, with 17 bases lying between them. This CDR3 has 15 residues. The germline V gene has CDR1 LGHNT and CDR2 FRNRAP.

The chain links TRBV11-2 to TRBJ2-7; 11 nucleotides match TRBD2. The CDR3 is made up of 16 amino acids. V lost 1 base and J lost 5; bases outside the gene matches: 7. CDR1 SGHAT and CDR2 FQNNGV come from the germline V gene. This CDR3 is CASSLGLLLAGDEQYF. The CDR3 nucleotides are TGTGCCAGCAGCTTAGGTTTGTTACTAGCGGGAGACGAGCAGTACTTC.

Only a few counts were recorded for this clone. The chain couples TRBV29-1 to TRBJ2-2; D unresolved. With 4 bases removed from V and 3 bases from J, the gap between germline ends came to 6 bases. The CDR3 has 12 residues. From germline, CDR1 is SQVTM and CDR2 ANQGSEA. The chain's CDR3 is CSVVQHTGELFF. The CDR3 DNA reads as TGCAGCGTTGTACAGCACACCGGGGAGCTGTTTTTT.

This clone was seen only once. The chain links TRBV28 to TRBJ1-2, with TRBD1 matching over 12 bases. CDR1 and CDR2 (germline): MDHEN, SYDVKM. The CDR3 spans 15 residues. V was clipped by 3 bases and J by 8 bases; unmatched bases: 7. The CDR3 is CASSFAGQGAGGYTF. CDR3 in DNA: TGTGCCAGCAGTTTCGCGGGACAGGGGGCAGGGGGCTACACCTTC.

The chain links TRBV18 to TRBJ1-6, with a weak D call TRBD1 (6 bases). This CDR3 comprises 15 residues. V was clipped by 2 bases and J by 6 bases, with 11 bases between them. Germline V gene sequence: CDR1 KGHSH, CDR2 LQKENI. CDR3 residues: CASSPNGGSNSPLHF. DNA for the CDR3: TGTGCCAGCTCACCAAATGGGGGCAGTAATTCACCCCTCCACTTT.

A single count supports this clone. The chain couples TRBV11-3 to TRBJ2-1; the match to TRBD1 covers 7 bases. Trimming at V came to 8 bases and at J to 1 base, leaving 8 bases not matched to a gene. CDR1 and CDR2 from the germline V gene are SGHNT and YENEEA. This CDR3 is 15 amino acids long. The CDR3 spells CASFPRQGSYNEQFF. In nucleotides, the CDR3 is TGTGCCAGCTTCCCCCGACAGGGATCCTACAATGAGCAGTTCTTC.

This chain connects TRBV5-8 to TRBJ2-7; the D gene is possibly TRBD2 (5 bases). Germline CDR1 is SGHTS and CDR2 is YDEGEE. With 2 bases removed from V and 3 bases from J, the gap between germline ends came to 9 bases. This CDR3 spans 13 amino acids. CDR3 in amino acids: CASSFFGDYEQYV. In DNA form, the CDR3 reads TGTGCCAGCAGCTTTTTCGGGGACTACGAGCAGTACGTC.

The rearrangement uses TRBV29-1 and TRBJ2-1; 7 positions agree with TRBD1. Germline V gene data show CDR1 as SQVTM and CDR2 as ANQGSEA. J lost 2 bases, V lost 4 bases, and 5 bases had no gene match. This CDR3 region has 14 residues. CDR3 loop: CSVAGGSTYNEQFF. CDR3 sequence (DNA): TGCAGCGTTGCAGGGGGAAGCACCTACAATGAGCAGTTCTTC.

The J gene is TRBJ1-1, the V gene TRBV19; 7 bases agree with TRBD1. The V gene's germline CDR1 is LNHDA and CDR2 SQIVND (reference sequence). The trim removed 4 bases at V and 5 bases at J, leaving 4 bases unmatched. This CDR3 spans 13 amino acids. The CDR3 loop reads CASSTRQGTEAFF. The CDR3 region has the DNA TGTGCCAGTAGTACGCGACAGGGAACTGAAGCTTTCTTT.

The chain recombines TRBV9 with TRBJ2-1; TRBD1 is a possible D gene (6 bases). CDR1 and CDR2 (germline): SGDLS, YYNGEE. Trimming removed 0 bases at V and 9 bases at J, with 13 bases between. This CDR3 has 14 residues. The CDR3 loop is CASSVGGPWGEQFF. The CDR3 nucleotides read TGTGCCAGCAGCGTAGGGGGGCCCTGGGGTGAGCAGTTCTTC.

This chain connects TRBV12-2 to TRBJ2-1; the tabulated D call, TRBD1, remains unverified against the DNA. TRBV12-2 represents a pseudogene. This CDR3 is 19 amino acids long. The CDR3 protein is CASRFSQQFGRDSYNEQFF. The CDR3 bases are TGTGCAAGTCGCTTTTCTCAGCAGTTCGGGCGGGACAGTTACAATGAGCAGTTCTTC.

The genes are TRBV6-1 and TRBJ1-5; 8 positions match TRBD1. Germline V gene sequence: CDR1 MNHNS, CDR2 SASEGT. Trimming at V came to 0 bases and at J to 4 bases, leaving 11 bases not matched to a gene. CDR3 size: 18 residues. CDR3: CASSEASLPQGANQPQHF. The CDR3 DNA follows: TGTGCCAGCAGTGAAGCGAGCCTGCCTCAGGGGGCTAATCAGCCCCAGCATTTT.

V is TRBV19 and J is TRBJ2-1; 7 nucleotides align to TRBD2. The V segment lost 2 bases and the J segment 7 bases; nucleotides outside the gene matches: 11. The V gene's germline CDR1 is LNHDA and CDR2 SQIVND (reference sequence). This CDR3 contains 16 residues. DNA of the CDR3: TGTGCCAGTAGTATACGCCAGCGGGATCGACCTAATGAGCAGTTCTTC. This translates into CASSIRQRDRPNEQFF.

This chain connects TRBV27 to TRBJ1-3; TRBD1 might be the D (6 bases). The V end was cut by 3 bases, the J end by 2 bases, with 17 bases between. The CDR3 covers 17 residues. Germline V gene data show CDR1 as MNHEY and CDR2 as SMNVEV (reference sequence). CDR3 DNA sequence: TGTGCCAGCAGTTTTGGGGCACCGACAGGAACTGGAAACACCATATATTTT. Its translation: CASSFGAPTGTGNTIYF.

This clone occurred a few times. V usage is TRBV19 and J usage is TRBJ1-3, with a tentative D call TRBD1 (6 bases). V dropped 6 bases and J dropped 4 bases, with 22 bases sitting between them. The CDR3 spans 17 residues. Looked up from germline, CDR1 is LNHDA and CDR2 is SQIVND (reference sequence). Here the CDR3 DNA reads TGTGCCAGTAGCCCGATAAATGCCAGGGGATCCGGAAACACCATATATTTT. It yields the protein CASSPINARGSGNTIYF.

The J gene is TRBJ1-2, the V gene TRBV27; tentatively, D is TRBD1 (6 bases). This CDR3 has 14 residues. From germline, CDR1 is MNHEY and CDR2 SMNVEV (reference sequence). V was trimmed by 6 bases and J by 2 bases, leaving 13 bases between them. This CDR3 is CASRADRTNYGYTF. CDR3 coding DNA: TGTGCCAGCAGGGCTGACAGGACAAACTATGGCTACACCTTC.

This chain uses TRBV5-1 with TRBJ2-7; TRBD2 aligns across 15 bases. Per germline, CDR1 SGHRS and CDR2 YFSETQ. Trimming took 0 bases from V and 3 from J; bases not matched to a gene: 13. CDR3 length equals 20 residues. CDR3 DNA: TGCGCCAGCAGCTTGGCATCGACAGGGGGGACTAGCGGGAGGTGCTACGAGCAGTACGTC. This codes for CASSLASTGGTSGRCYEQYV.